Listed here are 8 T cell receptor beta chains from one sample, sequenced in a study of shared clonotypes between healthy human individuals. The table came from immunoSEQ multiplex PCR; TCRdb's copy has only in-frame clones and leaves some out. The sample consists of hundreds of thousands of clones, roughly 70% of them appearing once. Sequenced input: memory CD4+ T cells sorted from blood. Subset in this sample: CD45RA-negative fraction. Receptors originate from a woman aged 30 to 39 in good health.

This clone showed up just once. This chain links TRBV2 with TRBJ2-1, with 10 bases that match TRBD2. The germline V gene has CDR1 SNHLY and CDR2 FYNNEI. The CDR3 has 13 residues. The V segment lost 10 bases and the J segment 6 bases; nucleotides outside the gene matches: 6. The CDR3 here is CATRASGSNEQFF. DNA of the CDR3: TGTGCCACCAGAGCTAGCGGGAGCAATGAGCAGTTCTTC.

The genes are TRBV5-1 and TRBJ1-2; D gene ambiguous. The germline V gene encodes CDR1 SGHRS and CDR2 YFSETQ. The V gene lost 2 bases and the J gene lost 0 bases, with 11 bases spanning the gap. The CDR3 sequence is 15 residues long. The CDR3 region is CASSLDIRANYGYTF. The CDR3 nucleotides are TGCGCCAGCAGCTTAGATATTAGAGCTAACTATGGCTACACCTTC.

This chain joins TRBV4-1 and TRBJ2-1; D is perhaps TRBD2 (6 bases). This CDR3 spans 17 amino acids. The germline gives CDR1 MGHRA, CDR2 YSYEKL. Trimming removed 4 bases at V and 6 bases at J, with 22 bases between. The CDR3 is CASSRFHREPMGNEQFF. The DNA of the CDR3 is TGCGCCAGCAGCCGGTTTCATCGGGAGCCGATGGGCAATGAGCAGTTCTTC.

J is TRBJ2-1 and V is TRBV18; D unresolved. The germline V gene encodes CDR1 KGHSH and CDR2 LQKENI. The V end was cut by 8 bases, the J end by 6 bases, with 20 bases between. The length of the CDR3 is 15 residues. The CDR3: CASKRGSDGPNEQFF. CDR3 DNA sequence: TGTGCCAGCAAGCGAGGAAGCGACGGACCCAATGAGCAGTTCTTC.

The chain couples TRBV10-3 to TRBJ1-1; the D gene is possibly TRBD1 (5 bases). V shed 0 bases and J shed 5 bases, with 13 bases lying between them. CDR1 and CDR2 (germline): ENHRY, SYGVKD. The CDR3 loop spans 15 amino acids. The CDR3 coding sequence is TGTGCCATCAGTGAGTCGGGAGGGGAATGGACTGAAGCTTTCTTT. Its translation is CAISESGGEWTEAFF.

The rearrangement uses TRBV29-1 and TRBJ2-7, with 8 bases lining up with TRBD2. The ends lost 5 bases at V and 0 bases at J; junction bases unmatched: 6. The CDR3 is made up of 14 amino acids. Germline CDR1 and CDR2: SQVTM and ANQGSEA. The CDR3 is CSVKQRESSYEQYF. For the CDR3, the DNA is TGCAGCGTTAAACAGCGGGAGAGCTCCTACGAGCAGTACTTC.

The rearrangement uses TRBV11-2 and TRBJ2-5; TRBD1 aligns across 9 bases. Germline trimming cut 1 base from V and 4 bases from J; bases unmatched to any gene: 7. CDR1 and CDR2 (germline): SGHAT, FQNNGV. The CDR3 is made up of 16 amino acids. CDR3 DNA: TGTGCCAGCAGCTTAGGGGGGACAGGGAACGTAGAGACCCAGTACTTC. This translates into CASSLGGTGNVETQYF.

The chain links TRBV28 to TRBJ2-2; the D is unclear. CDR1 and CDR2 (germline): MDHEN, SYDVKM. The CDR3 sequence is 14 residues long. V was cut by 2 bases and J by 7 bases, with 11 bases left in between. The CDR3 here is CASSLRRPFGELFF. CDR3 sequence (DNA): TGTGCCAGCAGTTTAAGGCGGCCGTTCGGGGAGCTGTTTTTT.